These T cell receptor beta chains were read from a single sample in a study of STAT3 mutations in large granular lymphocyte leukemia. Sequencing used immunoSEQ multiplex PCR; TCRdb keeps in-frame clones, though not all of them. The table shows around 39,000 clones, with more than 70% occurring only once. Sequenced input: PBMCs. The receptors come from a human donor with T large granular lymphocyte leukemia. Some clones in this sample may be carry-over from other donors' samples. Both conserved end residues are part of each CDR3. Each record gives: V gene, D gene, clone size, J gene, CDR3 protein, CDR3 DNA. The D gene is left open where the match is weak. Clone sizes are given selectively: once, few, many, or a class where the clone is expanded.

v_gene: TRBV5-1
d_gene: NA
abundance: NA
j_gene: TRBJ2-6
CDR3aa: CASKAGLSSGANVLTF
CDR3nt: TGCGCCAGCAAAGCGGGCCTTAGCTCTGGGGCCAACGTCCTGACTTTC

v_gene: TRBV5-1
d_gene: NA
abundance: NA
j_gene: TRBJ1-1
CDR3aa: CASSFGGGTEAFF
CDR3nt: TGCGCCAGCAGCTTCGGGGGCGGCACTGAAGCTTTCTTT

v_gene: TRBV6-5
d_gene: TRBD1
abundance: NA
j_gene: TRBJ1-6
CDR3aa: CASRTGEKSPLHF
CDR3nt: TGTGCCAGCAGGACAGGGGAAAAGTCACCCCTCCACTTT

v_gene: TRBV5-1
d_gene: TRBD2
abundance: NA
j_gene: TRBJ2-1
CDR3aa: CASSFVGGAEGEQFF
CDR3nt: TGCGCCAGCAGTTTCGTCGGGGGGGCAGAAGGGGAGCAGTTCTTC

v_gene: TRBV9
d_gene: TRBD1
abundance: NA
j_gene: TRBJ2-1
CDR3aa: CASSPGQVSIGGEQFF
CDR3nt: TGTGCCAGCAGCCCGGGACAGGTCTCCATCGGGGGCGAGCAGTTCTTC

v_gene: TRBV6-6
d_gene: TRBD1
abundance: NA
j_gene: TRBJ2-3
CDR3aa: CASSYQGQGDTQYF
CDR3nt: TGTGCCAGCAGTTACCAGGGACAGGGAGATACGCAGTATTTT

v_gene: TRBV7-2
d_gene: NA
abundance: NA
j_gene: TRBJ2-5
CDR3aa: CASSLARGGETQYF
CDR3nt: TGTGCCAGCAGCTTAGCGCGGGGAGGAGAGACCCAGTACTTC

v_gene: TRBV10-2
d_gene: NA
abundance: NA
j_gene: TRBJ1-6
CDR3aa: CASWGSYNSPLHF
CDR3nt: TGCGCCAGTTGGGGGAGCTATAATTCACCCCTCCACTTT

v_gene: TRBV19
d_gene: NA
abundance: NA
j_gene: TRBJ1-2
CDR3aa: CASSDSIGGYTF
CDR3nt: TGTGCCAGTAGTGACTCTATAGGAGGCTACACCTTC

v_gene: TRBV19
d_gene: NA
abundance: NA
j_gene: TRBJ2-6
CDR3aa: CASSIRGSGANVLTF
CDR3nt: TGTGCCAGTAGTATCCGGGGATCTGGGGCCAACGTCCTGACTTTC

v_gene: TRBV18
d_gene: NA
abundance: NA
j_gene: TRBJ2-3
CDR3aa: CASSPGGFTDTQYF
CDR3nt: TGTGCCAGCTCACCTGGGGGTTTCACAGATACGCAGTATTTT

v_gene: TRBV29-1
d_gene: NA
abundance: NA
j_gene: TRBJ2-2
CDR3aa: CSVRGYGELFF
CDR3nt: TGCAGCGTTCGGGGGTACGGGGAGCTGTTTTTT

v_gene: TRBV4-1
d_gene: NA
abundance: NA
j_gene: TRBJ2-3
CDR3aa: CASSQGWGATDTQYF
CDR3nt: TGCGCCAGCAGCCAAGGGTGGGGGGCCACAGATACGCAGTATTTT

v_gene: TRBV7-9
d_gene: NA
abundance: NA
j_gene: TRBJ1-6
CDR3aa: CASSLGGTENSPLHF
CDR3nt: TGTGCCAGCAGCTTAGGTGGGACGGAGAATTCACCCCTCCACTTT

v_gene: TRBV6-4
d_gene: NA
abundance: NA
j_gene: TRBJ2-2
CDR3aa: CASSETSTGELFF
CDR3nt: TGTGCCAGCAGTGAGACTTCCACCGGGGAGCTGTTTTTT

v_gene: TRBV9
d_gene: TRBD1
abundance: NA
j_gene: TRBJ1-5
CDR3aa: CASSPGQGVWEPQHF
CDR3nt: TGTGCCAGCAGCCCGGGACAGGGGGTGTGGGAGCCCCAGCATTTT

v_gene: TRBV7-9
d_gene: TRBD2
abundance: NA
j_gene: TRBJ2-4
CDR3aa: CAISGGAGRDIQYF
CDR3nt: TGTGCCATCAGCGGGGGGGCCGGGAGAGACATTCAGTACTTC

v_gene: TRBV7-9
d_gene: NA
abundance: NA
j_gene: TRBJ1-1
CDR3aa: CASSFEQGGLMNTEAFF
CDR3nt: TGTGCCAGCAGCTTTGAACAGGGAGGCCTCATGAACACTGAAGCTTTCTTT

v_gene: TRBV5-1
d_gene: TRBD1
abundance: NA
j_gene: TRBJ1-5
CDR3aa: CASSLGDSSNQPQHF
CDR3nt: TGCGCCAGCAGCTTGGGGGACAGTAGCAATCAGCCCCAGCATTTT

v_gene: TRBV7-9
d_gene: NA
abundance: once
j_gene: TRBJ1-5
CDR3aa: CASSLSNSNQPQHF
CDR3nt: TGTGCCAGCAGCTTGAGTAATAGCAATCAGCCCCAGCATTTT

v_gene: TRBV6-5
d_gene: NA
abundance: NA
j_gene: TRBJ1-5
CDR3aa: CASSNQDGNQPQHF
CDR3nt: TGTGCCAGCAGCAACCAGGACGGGAATCAGCCCCAGCATTTT

v_gene: TRBV5-1
d_gene: NA
abundance: NA
j_gene: TRBJ2-7
CDR3aa: CASSLAGFPDEQYF
CDR3nt: TGCGCCAGCAGCTTGGCCGGGTTTCCGGACGAGCAGTACTTC

v_gene: TRBV5-1
d_gene: TRBD1
abundance: NA
j_gene: TRBJ2-1
CDR3aa: CASSLEGQSYNEQFF
CDR3nt: TGCGCCAGCAGCTTGGAGGGACAGAGCTACAATGAGCAGTTCTTC

v_gene: TRBV6-5
d_gene: NA
abundance: NA
j_gene: TRBJ1-6
CDR3aa: CASSYIWGENNSPLHF
CDR3nt: TGTGCCAGCAGTTACATTTGGGGAGAGAATAATTCACCCCTCCACTTT

v_gene: TRBV29-1
d_gene: NA
abundance: few
j_gene: TRBJ1-2
CDR3aa: CSVDWFPGYTF
CDR3nt: TGCAGCGTTGATTGGTTTCCTGGCTACACCTTC

v_gene: TRBV19
d_gene: NA
abundance: NA
j_gene: TRBJ1-1
CDR3aa: CASSQGNTEAFF
CDR3nt: TGTGCCAGTAGCCAGGGAAACACTGAAGCTTTCTTT

v_gene: TRBV28
d_gene: NA
abundance: NA
j_gene: TRBJ2-1
CDR3aa: CASSFTNEQFF
CDR3nt: TGTGCCAGCAGTTTTACAAATGAGCAGTTCTTC

v_gene: TRBV15
d_gene: TRBD1
abundance: NA
j_gene: TRBJ2-5
CDR3aa: CATGAGGSRQETQYF
CDR3nt: TGTGCCACCGGTGCAGGGGGCTCTAGACAAGAGACCCAGTACTTC

v_gene: TRBV4-2
d_gene: TRBD1
abundance: NA
j_gene: TRBJ1-2
CDR3aa: CASSQEGGQPIYGYTF
CDR3nt: TGTGCCAGCAGCCAAGAAGGGGGACAGCCCATCTATGGCTACACCTTC

v_gene: TRBV7-9
d_gene: TRBD1
abundance: NA
j_gene: TRBJ1-6
CDR3aa: CASSLGLGTDNNSPLHF
CDR3nt: TGTGCCAGCAGCTTAGGCTTAGGGACAGATAATAATTCACCCCTCCACTTT

v_gene: TRBV7-2
d_gene: NA
abundance: NA
j_gene: TRBJ2-7
CDR3aa: CASSLVGFSYEQYF
CDR3nt: TGTGCCAGCAGCTTAGTCGGCTTCTCCTACGAGCAGTACTTC

v_gene: TRBV6-6
d_gene: NA
abundance: NA
j_gene: TRBJ1-6
CDR3aa: CASTATGPRNSPLHF
CDR3nt: TGTGCCAGCACCGCAACAGGGCCCCGGAATTCACCCCTCCACTTT

v_gene: TRBV5-1
d_gene: TRBD1
abundance: NA
j_gene: TRBJ1-6
CDR3aa: CASSFGTDYNSPLHF
CDR3nt: TGCGCCAGCAGCTTCGGGACAGATTATAATTCACCCCTCCACTTT

v_gene: TRBV5-1
d_gene: NA
abundance: NA
j_gene: TRBJ1-4
CDR3aa: CASSSAGRANEKLFF
CDR3nt: TGCGCCAGCAGCTCGGCAGGGAGGGCTAATGAAAAACTGTTTTTT

v_gene: TRBV18
d_gene: NA
abundance: NA
j_gene: TRBJ2-7
CDR3aa: CASSPRIEEQYF
CDR3nt: TGTGCCAGCTCACCGCGGATAGAGGAGCAGTACTTC

v_gene: TRBV6-4
d_gene: NA
abundance: NA
j_gene: TRBJ1-6
CDR3aa: CASSADSNSPLHF
CDR3nt: TGTGCCAGCAGTGCGGACAGCAATTCACCCCTCCACTTT

v_gene: TRBV18
d_gene: TRBD2
abundance: NA
j_gene: TRBJ2-3
CDR3aa: CASSQTGGDTQYF
CDR3nt: TGTGCCAGCTCCCAAACCGGGGGGGATACGCAGTATTTT

v_gene: TRBV5-1
d_gene: TRBD1
abundance: NA
j_gene: TRBJ2-7
CDR3aa: CASSLGTGALYEQYF
CDR3nt: TGCGCCAGCAGCTTGGGGACAGGGGCCCTCTACGAGCAGTACTTC

v_gene: TRBV14
d_gene: NA
abundance: NA
j_gene: TRBJ2-1
CDR3aa: CASSSDWYNEQFF
CDR3nt: TGTGCCAGCAGTTCCGACTGGTACAATGAGCAGTTCTTC

v_gene: TRBV18
d_gene: TRBD1
abundance: NA
j_gene: TRBJ1-4
CDR3aa: CASSQRQGGNEKLFF
CDR3nt: TGTGCCAGCTCCCAGAGACAGGGTGGTAATGAAAAACTGTTTTTT

v_gene: TRBV7-2
d_gene: NA
abundance: NA
j_gene: TRBJ2-7
CDR3aa: CASSREQGNEQYF
CDR3nt: TGTGCCAGCAGCCGCGAGCAGGGGAACGAGCAGTACTTC

v_gene: TRBV18
d_gene: NA
abundance: NA
j_gene: TRBJ2-2
CDR3aa: CASSPRAGLPGELFF
CDR3nt: TGTGCCAGCTCACCACGGGCAGGGTTGCCCGGGGAGCTGTTTTTT

v_gene: TRBV5-4
d_gene: NA
abundance: NA
j_gene: TRBJ1-2
CDR3aa: CASSLVGARMGGGYTF
CDR3nt: TGTGCCAGCAGCTTGGTCGGGGCCCGTATGGGAGGTGGCTACACCTTC

v_gene: TRBV9
d_gene: TRBD1
abundance: NA
j_gene: TRBJ2-5
CDR3aa: CASSRGTVQETQYF
CDR3nt: TGTGCCAGCAGCAGGGGGACAGTACAAGAGACCCAGTACTTC

v_gene: TRBV30
d_gene: NA
abundance: NA
j_gene: TRBJ1-1
CDR3aa: CAWSPGPNTEAFF
CDR3nt: TGTGCCTGGAGCCCAGGGCCGAACACTGAAGCTTTCTTT